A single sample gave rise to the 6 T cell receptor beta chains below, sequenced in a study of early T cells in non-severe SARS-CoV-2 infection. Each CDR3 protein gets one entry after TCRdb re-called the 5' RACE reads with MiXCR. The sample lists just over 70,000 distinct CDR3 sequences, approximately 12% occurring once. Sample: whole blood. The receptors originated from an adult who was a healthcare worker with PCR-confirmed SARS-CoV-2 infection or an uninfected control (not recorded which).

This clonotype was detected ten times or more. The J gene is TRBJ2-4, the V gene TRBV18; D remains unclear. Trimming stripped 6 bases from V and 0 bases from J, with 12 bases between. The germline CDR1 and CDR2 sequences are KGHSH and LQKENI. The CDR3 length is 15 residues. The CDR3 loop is CASSTTVLAKNIQYF. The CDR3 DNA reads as TGTGCCAGCTCCACGACGGTTCTAGCCAAAAACATTCAGTACTTC. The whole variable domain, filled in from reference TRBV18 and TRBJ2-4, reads NAGVMQNPRHLVRRRGQEARLRCSPMKGHSHVYWYRQLPEEGLKFMVYLQKENIIDESGMPKERFSAEFPKEGPSILRIQQVVRGDSAAYFCASSTTVLAKNIQYFGAGTRLSVL.

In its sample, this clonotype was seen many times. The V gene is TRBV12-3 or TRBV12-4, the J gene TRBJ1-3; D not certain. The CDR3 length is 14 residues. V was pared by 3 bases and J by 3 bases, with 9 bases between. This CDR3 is CASSLAGIGNTIYF. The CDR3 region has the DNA TGTGCCAGCAGTTTGGCCGGGATTGGAAACACCATATATTTT.

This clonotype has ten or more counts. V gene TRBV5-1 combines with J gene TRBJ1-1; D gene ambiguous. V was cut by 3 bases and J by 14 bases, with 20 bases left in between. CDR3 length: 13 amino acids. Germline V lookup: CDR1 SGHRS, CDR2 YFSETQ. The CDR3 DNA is TGCGCCAGCAGCTCAGAGGGCGCATATCGAGCCTTCTTT. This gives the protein CASSSEGAYRAFF.

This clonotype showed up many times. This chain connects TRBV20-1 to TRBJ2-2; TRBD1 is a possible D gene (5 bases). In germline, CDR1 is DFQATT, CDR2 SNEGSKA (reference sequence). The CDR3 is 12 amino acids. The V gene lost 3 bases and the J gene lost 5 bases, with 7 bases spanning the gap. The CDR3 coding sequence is TGCAGTGCTAGTCCAGGGACCGGGGAGCTGTTTTTT. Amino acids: CSASPGTGELFF.

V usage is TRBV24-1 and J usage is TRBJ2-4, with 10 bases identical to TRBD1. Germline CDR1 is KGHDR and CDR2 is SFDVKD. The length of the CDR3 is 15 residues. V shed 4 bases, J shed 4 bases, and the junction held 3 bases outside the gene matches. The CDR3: CATSDQGQGKNIQYF. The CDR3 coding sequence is TGTGCCACCAGTGACCAGGGACAGGGGAAAAACATTCAGTACTTC.

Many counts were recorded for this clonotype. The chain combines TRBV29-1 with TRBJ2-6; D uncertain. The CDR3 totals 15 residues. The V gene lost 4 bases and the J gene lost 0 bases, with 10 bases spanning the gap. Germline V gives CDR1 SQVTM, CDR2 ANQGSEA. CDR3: CSVAPLSSGANVLTF. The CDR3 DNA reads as TGCAGCGTTGCCCCTCTCAGCTCTGGGGCCAACGTCCTGACTTTC.